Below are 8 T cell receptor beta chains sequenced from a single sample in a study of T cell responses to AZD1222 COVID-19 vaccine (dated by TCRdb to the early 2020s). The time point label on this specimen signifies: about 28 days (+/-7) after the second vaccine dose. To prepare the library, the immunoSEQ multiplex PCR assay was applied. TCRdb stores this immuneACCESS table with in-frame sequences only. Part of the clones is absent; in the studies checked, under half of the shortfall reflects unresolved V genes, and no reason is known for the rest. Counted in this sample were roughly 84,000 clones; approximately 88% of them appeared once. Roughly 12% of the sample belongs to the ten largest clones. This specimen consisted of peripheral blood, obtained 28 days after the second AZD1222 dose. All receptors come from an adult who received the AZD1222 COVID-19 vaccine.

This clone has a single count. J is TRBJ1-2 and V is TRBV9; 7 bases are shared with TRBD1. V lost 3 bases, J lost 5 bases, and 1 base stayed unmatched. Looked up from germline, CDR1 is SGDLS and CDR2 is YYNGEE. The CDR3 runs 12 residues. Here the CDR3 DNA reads TGTGCCAGCAGCGCCAGGGGGTATGGCTACACCTTC. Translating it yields CASSARGYGYTF.

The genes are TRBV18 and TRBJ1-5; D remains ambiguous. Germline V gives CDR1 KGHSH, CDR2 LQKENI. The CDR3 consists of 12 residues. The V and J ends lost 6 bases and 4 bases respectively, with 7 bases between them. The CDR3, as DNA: TGTGCCAGCTCCCCGGATAATCAGCCCCAGCATTTT. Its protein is CASSPDNQPQHF. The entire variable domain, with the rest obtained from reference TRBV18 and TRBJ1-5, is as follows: NAGVMQNPRHLVRRRGQEARLRCSPMKGHSHVYWYRQLPEEGLKFMVYLQKENIIDESGMPKERFSAEFPKEGPSILRIQQVVRGDSAAYFCASSPDNQPQHFGDGTRLSIL.

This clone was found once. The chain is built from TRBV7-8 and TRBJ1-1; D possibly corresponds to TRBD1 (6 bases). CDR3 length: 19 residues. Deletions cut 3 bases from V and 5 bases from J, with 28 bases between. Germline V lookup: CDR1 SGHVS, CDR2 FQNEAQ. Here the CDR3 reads CASSFLPAIGGGAETEAFF. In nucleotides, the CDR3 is TGTGCCAGCAGCTTTCTGCCGGCCATCGGGGGGGGCGCAGAGACTGAAGCTTTCTTT.

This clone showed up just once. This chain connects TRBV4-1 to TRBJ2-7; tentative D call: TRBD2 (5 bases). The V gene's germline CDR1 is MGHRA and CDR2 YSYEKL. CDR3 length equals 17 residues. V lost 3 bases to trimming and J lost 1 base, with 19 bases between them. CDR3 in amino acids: CASSQTSGGGYSYEQYF. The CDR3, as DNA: TGCGCCAGCAGCCAGACCAGCGGAGGAGGATATTCCTACGAGCAGTACTTC.

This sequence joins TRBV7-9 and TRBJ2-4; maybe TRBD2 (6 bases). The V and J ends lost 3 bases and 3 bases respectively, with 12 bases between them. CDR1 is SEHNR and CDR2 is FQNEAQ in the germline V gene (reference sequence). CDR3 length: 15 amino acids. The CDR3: CASSLEGTGKNIQYF. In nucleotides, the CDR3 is TGTGCCAGCAGCTTGGAGGGAACCGGCAAAAACATTCAGTACTTC.

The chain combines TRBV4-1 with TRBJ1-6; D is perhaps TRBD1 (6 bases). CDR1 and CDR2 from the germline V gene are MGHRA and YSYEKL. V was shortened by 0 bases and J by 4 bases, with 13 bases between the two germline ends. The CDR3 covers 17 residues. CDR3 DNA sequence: TGCGCCAGCAGCCAAGACGAGGGGGACTTTTATAATTCACCCCTCCACTTT. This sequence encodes CASSQDEGDFYNSPLHF.

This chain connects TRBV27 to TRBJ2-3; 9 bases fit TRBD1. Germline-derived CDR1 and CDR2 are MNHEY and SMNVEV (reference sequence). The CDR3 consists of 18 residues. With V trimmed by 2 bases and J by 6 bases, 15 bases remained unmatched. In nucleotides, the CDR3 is TGTGCCAGCAGTTTACGGGTCCGGGACAGGGATGTGACGGATACGCAGTATTTT. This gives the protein CASSLRVRDRDVTDTQYF.

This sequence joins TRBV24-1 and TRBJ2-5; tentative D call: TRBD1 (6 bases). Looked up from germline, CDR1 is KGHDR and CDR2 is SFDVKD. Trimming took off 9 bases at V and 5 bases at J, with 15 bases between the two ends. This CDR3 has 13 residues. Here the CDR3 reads CATQQGAEETQYF. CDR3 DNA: TGTGCCACCCAACAGGGCGCAGAGGAGACCCAGTACTTC.